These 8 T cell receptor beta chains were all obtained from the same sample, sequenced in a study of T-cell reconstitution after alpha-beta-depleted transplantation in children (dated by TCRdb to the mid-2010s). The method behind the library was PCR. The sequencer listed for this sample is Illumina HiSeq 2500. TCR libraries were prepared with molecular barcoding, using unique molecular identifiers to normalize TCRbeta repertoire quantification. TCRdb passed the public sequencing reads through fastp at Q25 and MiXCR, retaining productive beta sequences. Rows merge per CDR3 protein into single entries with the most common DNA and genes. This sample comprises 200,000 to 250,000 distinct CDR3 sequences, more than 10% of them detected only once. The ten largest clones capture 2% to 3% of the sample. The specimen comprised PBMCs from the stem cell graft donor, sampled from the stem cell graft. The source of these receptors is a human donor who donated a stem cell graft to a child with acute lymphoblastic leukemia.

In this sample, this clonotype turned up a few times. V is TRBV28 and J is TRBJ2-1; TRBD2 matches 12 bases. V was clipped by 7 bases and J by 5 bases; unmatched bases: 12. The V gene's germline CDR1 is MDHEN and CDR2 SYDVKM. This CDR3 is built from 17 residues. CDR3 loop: CASIRLAGESENNEQFF. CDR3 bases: TGTGCCAGCATAAGACTAGCGGGAGAGTCCGAGAACAATGAGCAGTTCTTC.

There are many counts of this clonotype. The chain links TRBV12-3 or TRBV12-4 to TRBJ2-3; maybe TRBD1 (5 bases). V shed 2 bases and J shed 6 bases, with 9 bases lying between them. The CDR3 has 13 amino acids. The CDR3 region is CASSLSGMDTQYF. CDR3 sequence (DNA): TGTGCCAGCAGTTTATCAGGGATGGATACGCAGTATTTT.

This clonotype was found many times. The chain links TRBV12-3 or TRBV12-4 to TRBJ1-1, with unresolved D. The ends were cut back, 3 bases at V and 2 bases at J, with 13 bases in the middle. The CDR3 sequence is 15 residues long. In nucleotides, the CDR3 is TGTGCCAGCAGTTTTCGGAGAGAACTTAACACTGAAGCTTTCTTT. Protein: CASSFRRELNTEAFF.

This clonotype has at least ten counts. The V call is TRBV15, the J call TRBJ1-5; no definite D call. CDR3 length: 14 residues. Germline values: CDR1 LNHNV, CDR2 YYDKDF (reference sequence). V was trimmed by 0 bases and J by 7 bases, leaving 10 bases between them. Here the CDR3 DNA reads TGTGCCACCAGCAGAGAGGGTTCGAGGCAGCCCCAGCATTTT. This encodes CATSREGSRQPQHF.

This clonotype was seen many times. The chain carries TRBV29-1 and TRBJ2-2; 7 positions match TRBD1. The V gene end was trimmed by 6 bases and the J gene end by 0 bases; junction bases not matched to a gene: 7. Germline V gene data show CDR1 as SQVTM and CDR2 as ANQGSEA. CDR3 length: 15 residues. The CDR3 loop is CSVKTGTANTGELFF. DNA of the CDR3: TGCAGCGTGAAGACCGGGACAGCGAACACCGGGGAGCTGTTTTTT.

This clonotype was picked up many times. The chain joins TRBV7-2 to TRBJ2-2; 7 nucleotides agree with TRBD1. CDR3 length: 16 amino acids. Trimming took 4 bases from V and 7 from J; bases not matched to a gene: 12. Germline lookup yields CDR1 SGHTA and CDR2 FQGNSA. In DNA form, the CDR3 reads TGTGCCAGCAGCTCCCGACAGGGCATTCGGCACGGGGAGCTGTTTTTT. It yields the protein CASSSRQGIRHGELFF.

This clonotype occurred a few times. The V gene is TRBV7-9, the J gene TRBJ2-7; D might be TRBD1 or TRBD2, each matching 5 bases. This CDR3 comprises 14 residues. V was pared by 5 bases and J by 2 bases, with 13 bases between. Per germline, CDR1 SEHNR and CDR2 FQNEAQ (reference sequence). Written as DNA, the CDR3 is TGTGCCAGCAGCATCCGGGACGGAGCCTACGAGCAGTACTTC. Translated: CASSIRDGAYEQYF.

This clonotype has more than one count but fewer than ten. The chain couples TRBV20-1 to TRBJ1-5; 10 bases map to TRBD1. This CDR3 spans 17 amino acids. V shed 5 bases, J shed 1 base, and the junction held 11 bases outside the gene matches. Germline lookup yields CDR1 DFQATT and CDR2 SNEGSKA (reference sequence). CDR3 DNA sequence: TGCAGTGCTGCCCGGGACAGGGGTATCTGGAGCAATCAGCCCCAGCATTTT. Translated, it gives CSAARDRGIWSNQPQHF.